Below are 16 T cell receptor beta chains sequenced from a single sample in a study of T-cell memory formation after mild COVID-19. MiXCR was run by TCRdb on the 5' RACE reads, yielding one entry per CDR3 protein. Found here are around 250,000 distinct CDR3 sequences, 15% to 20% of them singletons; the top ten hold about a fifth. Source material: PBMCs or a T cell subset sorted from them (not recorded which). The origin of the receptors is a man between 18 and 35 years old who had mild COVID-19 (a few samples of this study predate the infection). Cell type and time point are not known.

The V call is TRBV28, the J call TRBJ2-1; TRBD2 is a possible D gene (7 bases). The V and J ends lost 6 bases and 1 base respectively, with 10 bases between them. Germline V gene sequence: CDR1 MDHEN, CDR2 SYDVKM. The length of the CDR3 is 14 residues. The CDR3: CASRGGPSYNEQFF. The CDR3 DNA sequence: TGTGCCAGCAGGGGGGGGCCGTCCTACAATGAGCAGTTCTTC.

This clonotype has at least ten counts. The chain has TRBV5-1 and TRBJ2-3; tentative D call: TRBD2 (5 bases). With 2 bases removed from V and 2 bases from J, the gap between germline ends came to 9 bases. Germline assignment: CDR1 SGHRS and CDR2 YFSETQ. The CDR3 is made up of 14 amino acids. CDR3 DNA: TGCGCCAGCAGCTTTCGGGGATCCACAGATACGCAGTATTTT. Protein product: CASSFRGSTDTQYF.

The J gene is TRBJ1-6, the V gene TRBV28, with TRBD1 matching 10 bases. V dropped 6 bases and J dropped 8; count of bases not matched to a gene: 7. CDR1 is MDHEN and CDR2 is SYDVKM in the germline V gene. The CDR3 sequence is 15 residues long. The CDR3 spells CASSPTGGFYSPLHF. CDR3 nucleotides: TGTGCCAGCAGCCCGACAGGGGGCTTTTATTCACCCCTCCACTTT.

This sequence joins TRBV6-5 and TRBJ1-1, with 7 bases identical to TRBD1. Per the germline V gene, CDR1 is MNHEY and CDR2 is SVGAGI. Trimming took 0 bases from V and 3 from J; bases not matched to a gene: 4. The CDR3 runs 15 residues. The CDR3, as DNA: TGTGCCAGCAGTTACTCCGTCAGGGGGGACACTGAAGCTTTCTTT. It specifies CASSYSVRGDTEAFF.

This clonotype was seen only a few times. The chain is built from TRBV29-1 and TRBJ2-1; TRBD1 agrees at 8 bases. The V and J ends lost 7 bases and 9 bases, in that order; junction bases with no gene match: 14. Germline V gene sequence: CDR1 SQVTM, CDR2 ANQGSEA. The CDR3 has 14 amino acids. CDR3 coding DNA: TGCAGCGCAGCCTCGGGACAGGTGATGGGTGAGCAGTTCTTC. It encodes CSAASGQVMGEQFF.

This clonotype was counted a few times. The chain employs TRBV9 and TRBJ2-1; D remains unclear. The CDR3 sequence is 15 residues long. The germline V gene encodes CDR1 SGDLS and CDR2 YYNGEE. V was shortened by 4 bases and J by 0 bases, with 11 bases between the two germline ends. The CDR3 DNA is TGTGCCAGCAGCCCCGCTTCCAGCTCCTACAATGAGCAGTTCTTC. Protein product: CASSPASSSYNEQFF.

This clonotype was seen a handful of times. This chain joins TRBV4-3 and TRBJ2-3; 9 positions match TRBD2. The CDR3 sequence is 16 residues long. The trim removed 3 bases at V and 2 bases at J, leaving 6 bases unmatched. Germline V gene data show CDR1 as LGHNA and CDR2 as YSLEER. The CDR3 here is CASSHVAGEFTDTQYF. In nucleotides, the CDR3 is TGCGCCAGCAGCCACGTAGCGGGGGAGTTCACAGATACGCAGTATTTT.

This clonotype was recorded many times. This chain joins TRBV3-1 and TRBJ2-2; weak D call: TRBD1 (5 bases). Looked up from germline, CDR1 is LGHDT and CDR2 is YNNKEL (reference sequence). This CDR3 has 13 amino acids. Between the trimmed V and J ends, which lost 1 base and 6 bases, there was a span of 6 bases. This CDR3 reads CASSQVGPGELFF. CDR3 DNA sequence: TGTGCCAGCAGCCAAGTGGGGCCCGGGGAGCTGTTTTTT.

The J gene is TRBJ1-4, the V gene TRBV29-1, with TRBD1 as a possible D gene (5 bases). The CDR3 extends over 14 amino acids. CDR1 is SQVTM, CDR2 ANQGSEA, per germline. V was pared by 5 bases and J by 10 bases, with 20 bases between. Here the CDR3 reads CSVFPDMTGGKLFF. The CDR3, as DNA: TGCAGCGTTTTCCCGGACATGACGGGCGGAAAACTGTTTTTT.

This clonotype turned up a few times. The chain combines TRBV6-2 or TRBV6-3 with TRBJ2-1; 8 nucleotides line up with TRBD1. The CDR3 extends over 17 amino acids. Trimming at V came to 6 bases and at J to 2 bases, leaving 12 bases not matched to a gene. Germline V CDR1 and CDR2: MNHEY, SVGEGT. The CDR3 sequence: CASRTKARGRAYNEQFF. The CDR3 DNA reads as TGTGCCAGCAGGACCAAAGCCAGGGGGCGGGCCTACAATGAGCAGTTCTTC.

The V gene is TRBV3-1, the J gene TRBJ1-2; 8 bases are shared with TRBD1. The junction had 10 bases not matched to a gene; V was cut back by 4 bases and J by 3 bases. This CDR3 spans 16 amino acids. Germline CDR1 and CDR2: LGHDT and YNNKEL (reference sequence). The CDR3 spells CASSLGTGDLYYGYTF. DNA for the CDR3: TGTGCCAGCAGCCTTGGGACAGGAGACCTGTACTATGGCTACACCTTC.

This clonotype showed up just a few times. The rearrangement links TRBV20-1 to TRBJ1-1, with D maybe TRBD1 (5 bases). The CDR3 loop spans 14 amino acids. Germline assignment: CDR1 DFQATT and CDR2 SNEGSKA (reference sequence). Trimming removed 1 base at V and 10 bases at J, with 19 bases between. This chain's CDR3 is CSARAGGLQVGAFF. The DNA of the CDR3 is TGCAGTGCTAGAGCGGGGGGACTTCAGGTGGGAGCTTTCTTT.

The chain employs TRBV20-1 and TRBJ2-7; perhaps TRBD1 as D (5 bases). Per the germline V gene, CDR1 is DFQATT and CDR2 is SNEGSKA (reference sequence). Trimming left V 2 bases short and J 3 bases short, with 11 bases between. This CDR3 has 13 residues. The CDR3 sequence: CSARTPGIYEQYV. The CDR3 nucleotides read TGCAGTGCTAGAACGCCAGGGATCTACGAGCAGTACGTC.

CDR3 region: CSAPRGDGETQYF. CDR3 nucleotide sequence: TGCAGTGCCCCGCGGGGGGATGGAGAGACCCAGTACTTC. V is TRBV20-1 and J is TRBJ2-5; TRBD2 matches at 8 bases. CDR3 length: 13 residues. Looked up from germline, CDR1 is DFQATT and CDR2 is SNEGSKA (reference sequence). The V segment lost 6 bases and the J segment 4 bases; nucleotides outside the gene matches: 7.

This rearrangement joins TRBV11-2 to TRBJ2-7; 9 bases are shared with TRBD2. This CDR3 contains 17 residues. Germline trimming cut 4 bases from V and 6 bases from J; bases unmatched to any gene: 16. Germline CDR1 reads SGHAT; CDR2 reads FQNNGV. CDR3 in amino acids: CASSSSGIAGGPGEQYF. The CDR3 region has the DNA TGTGCCAGCAGCTCCTCGGGTATTGCGGGGGGGCCAGGCGAGCAGTACTTC.

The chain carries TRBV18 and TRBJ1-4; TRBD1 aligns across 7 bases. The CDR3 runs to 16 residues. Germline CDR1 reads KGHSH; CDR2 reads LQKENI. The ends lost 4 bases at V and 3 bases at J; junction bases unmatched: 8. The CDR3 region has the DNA TGTGCCAGCTCACAGGCTCGACAGGGACCTAATGAAAAACTGTTTTTT. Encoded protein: CASSQARQGPNEKLFF. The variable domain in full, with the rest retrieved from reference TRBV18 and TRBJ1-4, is NAGVMQNPRHLVRRRGQEARLRCSPMKGHSHVYWYRQLPEEGLKFMVYLQKENIIDESGMPKERFSAEFPKEGPSILRIQQVVRGDSAAYFCASSQARQGPNEKLFFGSGTQLSVL.